This paragraph reports one T cell receptor (beta chain). No antigen is known for it. This specimen belongs to a study of T cell responses to AZD1222 COVID-19 vaccine. Broader study findings: Of the AZD1222 recipients, only 5 to 7 were seropositive at baseline.

Germline CDR1 MDHEN, CDR2 SYDVKM. The CDR3 loop spans 12 amino acids. The V gene end was trimmed by 8 bases and the J gene end by 9 bases; junction bases not matched to a gene: 7. Assay used: immunoSEQ multiplex PCR; TCRdb lists only in-frame clones, some missing. The sample holds tens of thousands of clones, roughly 89% seen once. Sequenced material: peripheral blood, taken 28 days after the second AZD1222 dose. The clonotype was recovered from an adult who received the AZD1222 COVID-19 vaccine. This sequence joins TRBV28 and TRBJ2-4; 7 bases match TRBD2. The DNA for the CDR3 is TGTGCCAGCGGGCTGGGGAGGGGCATTCAGTACTTC. This encodes CASGLGRGIQYF.